This is a list of T cell receptor beta chains from one sample in a study of T cell responses to AZD1222 COVID-19 vaccine. Method: immunoSEQ multiplex PCR; TCRdb's copy keeps in-frame clones and lacks some. This table has 150,000 to 200,000 clones, 70% to 90% appearing once. The material sequenced was peripheral blood, taken 28 days after the second AZD1222 dose. All receptors come from an adult who received the AZD1222 COVID-19 vaccine. Both conserved end residues are part of each CDR3. The D gene is left open where the match is weak. Where a row states a size, it is once, few, many or the class of an expanded clone; other rows omit it.

clone_size,cdr3_length,d_call,j_call,v_call,cdr3_aa,cdr3_nt
-,14,-,TRBJ1-3,TRBV9,CASSVGASGNTIYF,TGTGCCAGCAGCGTAGGAGCCTCTGGAAACACCATATATTTT
-,13,TRBD1,TRBJ2-1,TRBV18,CASSARGSNEQFF,TGTGCCAGCTCAGCCAGGGGGAGCAATGAGCAGTTCTTC
-,17,-,TRBJ1-3,TRBV5-1,CASSLVSLNPTGNTIYF,TGCGCCAGCAGCTTGGTTTCCTTGAATCCGACTGGAAACACCATATATTTT
few,13,TRBD1,TRBJ2-7,TRBV5-1,CASSGTGLHEQYF,TGCGCCAGCAGCGGGACAGGGCTACACGAGCAGTACTTC
-,14,-,TRBJ1-2,TRBV29-1,CSVEPGTGNYGYTF,TGCAGCGTTGAACCCGGGACGGGAAACTATGGCTACACCTTC
once,12,-,TRBJ2-7,TRBV5-1,CASSRDNYEQYF,TGCGCCAGCAGCCGGGACAACTACGAGCAGTACTTC
-,12,TRBD1,TRBJ2-7,TRBV6-5,CASRQGAYEQYF,TGTGCCAGCAGACAGGGGGCCTACGAGCAGTACTTC
-,14,TRBD2,TRBJ2-1,TRBV2,CASTPRLAGDEQFF,TGTGCCAGCACCCCCCGGCTAGCGGGGGATGAGCAGTTCTTC
-,15,TRBD1,TRBJ2-2,TRBV19,CASSARQGHTGELFF,TGTGCCAGTAGTGCAAGACAGGGACACACCGGGGAGCTGTTTTTT
-,15,-,TRBJ1-6,TRBV6-6,CASSYSGGNNSPLHF,TGTGCCAGCAGTTACTCGGGTGGGAATAATTCACCCCTCCACTTT
-,14,-,TRBJ1-6,TRBV10-3,CAISVGRENSPLHF,TGTGCCATCAGTGTGGGTCGAGAGAATTCACCCCTCCACTTT
-,15,TRBD1,TRBJ1-6,TRBV6-5,CASSSGGSPTSPLHF,TGTGCCAGCAGCTCAGGGGGCAGCCCTACTTCACCCCTCCACTTT
-,12,-,TRBJ2-7,TRBV12-3/TRBV12-4,CASSLVSYEQYF,TGTGCCAGCAGTTTAGTGTCCTACGAGCAGTACTTC
-,15,TRBD1,TRBJ2-7,TRBV27,CASRLAGTGGREQYF,TGTGCCAGCAGACTAGCCGGGACAGGGGGGAGGGAGCAGTACTTC
-,11,-,TRBJ2-3,TRBV5-4,CASSSEGTQYF,TGTGCCAGCAGCTCTGAAGGTACGCAGTATTTT
-,13,-,TRBJ1-5,TRBV19,CASSIQADQPQHF,TGTGCCAGTAGTATCCAGGCCGATCAGCCCCAGCATTTT
few,13,-,TRBJ2-5,TRBV27,CASRRDTEETQYF,TGTGCCAGCAGACGGGACACAGAGGAGACCCAGTACTTC
-,13,-,TRBJ1-2,TRBV10-3,CAIRETGAYGYTF,TGTGCCATCCGGGAGACAGGCGCCTATGGCTACACCTTC
-,14,-,TRBJ2-2,TRBV7-2,CASSLGLGTGELFF,TGTGCCAGCAGCCTGGGGCTCGGCACCGGGGAGCTGTTTTTT
-,12,-,TRBJ2-3,TRBV5-1,CASSLGADTQYF,TGCGCCAGCAGCTTGGGTGCAGATACGCAGTATTTT
-,13,-,TRBJ2-2,TRBV6-2/TRBV6-3,CASSETNTGELFF,TGTGCCAGCAGTGAGACGAACACCGGGGAGCTGTTTTTT
few,15,-,TRBJ1-1,TRBV19,CASSLRTAPNTEAFF,TGTGCCAGTAGCCTACGGACAGCCCCGAACACTGAAGCTTTCTTT
-,13,-,TRBJ2-7,TRBV30,CAWSGGRIHEQYF,TGTGCCTGGAGTGGCGGCAGAATCCACGAGCAGTACTTC
-,15,-,TRBJ2-3,TRBV11-2,CASSLVGASTDTQYF,TGTGCCAGCAGCTTAGTCGGGGCTAGCACAGATACGCAGTATTTT
once,14,-,TRBJ1-2,TRBV9,CASSVAPGNYGYTF,TGTGCCAGCAGCGTAGCTCCAGGCAACTATGGCTACACCTTC
-,15,-,TRBJ1-6,TRBV4-1,CASSQEAQYNSPLHF,TGCGCCAGCAGCCAAGAAGCCCAGTATAATTCACCCCTCCACTTT
-,15,-,TRBJ1-5,TRBV24-1,CATSDFGAGNQPQHF,TGTGCCACCAGTGATTTTGGGGCGGGGAATCAGCCCCAGCATTTT
-,12,-,TRBJ2-1,TRBV30,CAWSAGVDEQFF,TGTGCCTGGAGTGCTGGGGTCGATGAGCAGTTCTTC
-,13,TRBD1,TRBJ2-7,TRBV6-5,CASRLGQGSEQYF,TGTGCCAGCAGGTTGGGACAGGGGAGTGAGCAGTACTTC
-,18,TRBD2,TRBJ2-7,TRBV7-8,CASSSTSFGVRGAYEQYF,TGTGCCAGCAGCTCGACCAGTTTTGGGGTCCGGGGGGCCTACGAGCAGTACTTC
-,16,TRBD1,TRBJ1-5,TRBV19,CASRPQGRLSNQPQHF,TGTGCCAGTAGGCCACAGGGGCGCTTGAGCAATCAGCCCCAGCATTTT
-,15,TRBD1,TRBJ1-2,TRBV5-1,CASSFGGQPNYGYTF,TGCGCCAGCAGCTTCGGGGGACAGCCTAACTATGGCTACACCTTC
once,12,-,TRBJ2-7,TRBV29-1,CSAQGETFEQYF,TGCAGCGCCCAGGGAGAAACCTTTGAGCAGTACTTC
-,16,-,TRBJ2-2,TRBV7-9,CASSSHSRPNTGELFF,TGTGCCAGCAGCTCCCATTCCAGGCCGAACACCGGGGAGCTGTTTTTT
-,14,-,TRBJ2-1,TRBV2,CASSGQPLNNEQFF,TGTGCCAGCAGTGGGCAGCCGCTAAACAATGAGCAGTTCTTC
-,16,-,TRBJ1-5,TRBV7-2,CASSPHWGATNQPQHF,TGTGCCAGCAGCCCACATTGGGGGGCCACCAATCAGCCCCAGCATTTT
-,14,TRBD1,TRBJ1-2,TRBV7-9,CASSSLDRDYGYTF,TGTGCCAGCAGCTCCCTCGACAGGGACTATGGCTACACCTTC
-,17,TRBD2,TRBJ2-3,TRBV7-2,CASSTGLAGPNTDTQYF,TGTGCCAGCAGCACGGGACTAGCGGGACCAAACACAGATACGCAGTATTTT
-,13,-,TRBJ2-3,TRBV19,CASSPPGTDTQYF,TGTGCCAGTAGTCCACCCGGGACAGATACGCAGTATTTT
-,14,TRBD1,TRBJ2-7,TRBV7-8,CASSQGAGYYEQYF,TGTGCCAGCAGCCAGGGGGCAGGATACTACGAGCAGTACTTC
-,12,-,TRBJ1-3,TRBV6-5,CASRDGRYTIYF,TGTGCCAGCAGAGACGGGAGGTACACCATATATTTT
-,18,-,TRBJ2-3,TRBV23-1,CASSRPDAKGRSTDTQYF,TGCGCCAGCAGTCGACCAGACGCTAAAGGCCGATCCACAGATACGCAGTATTTT
-,14,-,TRBJ2-7,TRBV28,CASTPGPIAYEQYF,TGTGCCAGTACCCCGGGCCCCATAGCGTACGAGCAGTACTTC
-,16,-,TRBJ2-7,TRBV7-2,CASSLDWAGRQYEQYF,TGTGCCAGCAGCTTAGATTGGGCAGGGAGACAGTACGAGCAGTACTTC
few,11,-,TRBJ1-2,TRBV2,CASSEVRGYTF,TGTGCCAGCAGTGAGGTGCGGGGCTACACCTTC
-,18,TRBD1,TRBJ1-6,TRBV30,CAWSPIGRSAGGYSPLHF,TGTGCCTGGAGTCCTATTGGGCGTTCGGCAGGGGGCTATTCACCCCTCCACTTT
-,14,TRBD1,TRBJ1-5,TRBV10-3,CAISVQGGNQPQHF,TGTGCCATCAGTGTGCAGGGGGGGAATCAGCCCCAGCATTTT
-,14,-,TRBJ1-1,TRBV19,CASSIRGDNTEAFF,TGTGCCAGTAGTATACGGGGAGATAACACTGAAGCTTTCTTT
-,16,TRBD1,TRBJ2-2,TRBV11-1,CASSPRTGANTGELFF,TGTGCCAGCAGCCCGAGGACAGGGGCGAACACCGGGGAGCTGTTTTTT
-,14,TRBD1,TRBJ1-2,TRBV7-3,CASSETLTGTGYTF,TGTGCCAGCAGCGAAACCCTGACAGGGACTGGCTACACCTTC